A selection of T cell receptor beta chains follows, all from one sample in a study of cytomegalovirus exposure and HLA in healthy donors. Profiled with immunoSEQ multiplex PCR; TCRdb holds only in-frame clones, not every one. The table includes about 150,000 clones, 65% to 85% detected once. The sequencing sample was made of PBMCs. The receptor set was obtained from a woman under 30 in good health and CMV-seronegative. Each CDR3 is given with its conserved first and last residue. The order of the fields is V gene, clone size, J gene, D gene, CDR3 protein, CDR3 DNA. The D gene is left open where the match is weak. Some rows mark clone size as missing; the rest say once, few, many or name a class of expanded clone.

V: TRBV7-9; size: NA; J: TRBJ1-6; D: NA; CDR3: CASGRGFEGSPLHF; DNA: TGTGCCAGCGGACGGGGGTTTGAGGGTTCACCCCTCCACTTT
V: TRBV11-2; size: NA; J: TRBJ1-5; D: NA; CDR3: CASSLDTYSNQPQHF; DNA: TGTGCCAGCAGCTTAGACACTTATAGCAATCAGCCCCAGCATTTT
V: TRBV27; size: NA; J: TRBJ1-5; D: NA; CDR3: CASSLLGNQPQHF; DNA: TGTGCCAGCAGTTTACTAGGCAATCAGCCCCAGCATTTT
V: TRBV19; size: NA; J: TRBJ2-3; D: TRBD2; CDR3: CASSMTSGVTDTQYF; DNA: TGTGCCAGTAGTATGACTAGCGGGGTTACAGATACGCAGTATTTT
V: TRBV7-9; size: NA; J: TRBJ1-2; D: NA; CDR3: CASSLGQTRNYGYTF; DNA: TGTGCCAGCAGCTTGGGCCAGACTAGGAACTATGGCTACACCTTC
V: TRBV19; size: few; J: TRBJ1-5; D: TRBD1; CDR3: CASKERQGSYSNQPQHF; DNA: TGTGCCAGTAAGGAGAGACAGGGGAGCTATAGCAATCAGCCCCAGCATTTT
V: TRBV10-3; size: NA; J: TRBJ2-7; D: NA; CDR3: CAITDSYEQYF; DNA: TGTGCCATCACCGACAGTTACGAGCAGTACTTC
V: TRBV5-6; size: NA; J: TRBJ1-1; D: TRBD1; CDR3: CASSRTGVTEAFF; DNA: TGTGCCAGCAGCCGAACAGGGGTTACTGAAGCTTTCTTT
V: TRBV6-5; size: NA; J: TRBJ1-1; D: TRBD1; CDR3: CASKSGQANTEAFF; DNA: TGTGCCAGCAAAAGTGGACAGGCTAACACTGAAGCTTTCTTT
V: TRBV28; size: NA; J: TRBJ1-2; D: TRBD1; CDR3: CASSSVGQGYGYTF; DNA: TGTGCCAGCAGCTCCGTCGGACAGGGCTATGGCTACACCTTC
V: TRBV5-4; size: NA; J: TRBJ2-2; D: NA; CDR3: CASSSSLVVNTGELFF; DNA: TGTGCCAGCAGCTCGAGCCTAGTGGTTAACACCGGGGAGCTGTTTTTT
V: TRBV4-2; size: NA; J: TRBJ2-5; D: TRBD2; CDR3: CASSQGAGGPGETQYF; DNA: TGTGCCAGCAGCCAAGGGGCGGGGGGGCCCGGGGAGACCCAGTACTTC
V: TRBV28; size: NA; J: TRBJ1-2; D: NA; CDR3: CASSVVQTGTRVYTF; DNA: TGTGCCAGCAGTGTCGTCCAAACCGGGACACGGGTTTACACCTTC
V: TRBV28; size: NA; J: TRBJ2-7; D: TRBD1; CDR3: CASREGQGAISEQYF; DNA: TGTGCCAGCAGGGAGGGACAGGGGGCGATAAGCGAGCAGTACTTC
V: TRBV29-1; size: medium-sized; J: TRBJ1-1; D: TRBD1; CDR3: CSVKQGETEAFF; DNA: TGCAGCGTCAAACAGGGGGAGACTGAAGCTTTCTTT
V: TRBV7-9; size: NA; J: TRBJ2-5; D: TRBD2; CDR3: CASSFMGRETQYF; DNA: TGTGCCAGCAGCTTTATGGGGAGGGAAACCCAGTACTTC
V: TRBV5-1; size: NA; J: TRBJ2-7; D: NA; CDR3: CASSIGQRNYEQYF; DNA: TGCGCCAGCAGCATCGGACAGAGAAACTACGAGCAGTACTTC
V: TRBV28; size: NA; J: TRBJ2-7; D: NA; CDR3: CASSLSGGFYEQYF; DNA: TGTGCCAGCAGTTTATCTGGGGGGTTTTACGAGCAGTACTTC
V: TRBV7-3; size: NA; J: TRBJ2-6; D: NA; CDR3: CASSRGGGPGANVLTF; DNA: TGTGCCAGCAGCCGAGGGGGGGGGCCTGGGGCCAACGTCCTGACTTTC
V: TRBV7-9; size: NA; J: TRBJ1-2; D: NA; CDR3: CASSLADLANYGYTF; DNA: TGTGCCAGCAGCTTAGCTGACTTGGCTAACTATGGCTACACCTTC
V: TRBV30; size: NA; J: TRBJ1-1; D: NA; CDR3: CAGTPNTEAFF; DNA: TGTGCTGGGACTCCGAACACTGAAGCTTTCTTT
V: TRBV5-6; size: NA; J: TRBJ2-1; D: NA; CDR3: CASSFWAKQEYINEQFF; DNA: TGTGCCAGCAGCTTTTGGGCTAAACAAGAATATATCAATGAGCAGTTCTTC
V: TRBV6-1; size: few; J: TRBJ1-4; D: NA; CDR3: CASSEMGGGSEKLFF; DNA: TGTGCCAGCAGTGAAATGGGCGGGGGGAGTGAAAAACTGTTTTTT
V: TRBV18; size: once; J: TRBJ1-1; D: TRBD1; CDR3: CASSPPQGAVEAFF; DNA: TGTGCCAGCTCACCGCCACAGGGGGCTGTTGAAGCTTTCTTT
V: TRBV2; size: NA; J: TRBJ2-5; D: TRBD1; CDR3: CASSGNPWDSQETQYF; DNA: TGTGCCAGCAGTGGGAACCCATGGGACAGCCAAGAGACCCAGTACTTC
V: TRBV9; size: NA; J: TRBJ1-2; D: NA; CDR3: CASSVGGRRPNYGYTF; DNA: TGTGCCAGCAGCGTAGGCGGCCGACGACCTAACTATGGCTACACCTTC
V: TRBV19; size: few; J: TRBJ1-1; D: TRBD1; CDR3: CASSPRTGGYTNTEAFF; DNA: TGTGCCAGTAGTCCTAGGACAGGGGGATATACCAACACTGAAGCTTTCTTT
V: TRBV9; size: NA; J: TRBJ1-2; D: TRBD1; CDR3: CASSQGIITGVSYGYTF; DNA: TGTGCCAGCAGCCAGGGCATAATCACAGGGGTGAGCTATGGCTACACCTTC
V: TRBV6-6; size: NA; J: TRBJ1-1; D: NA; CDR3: CASSYSLTTMNTEAFF; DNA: TGTGCCAGCAGTTACTCGCTTACAACTATGAACACTGAAGCTTTCTTT
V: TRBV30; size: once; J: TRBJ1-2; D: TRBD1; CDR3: CAWNRDRVIGGYTF; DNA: TGTGCCTGGAACCGGGACAGGGTTATAGGCGGCTACACCTTC
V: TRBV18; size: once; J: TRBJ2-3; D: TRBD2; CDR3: CASSPALGTSGEYTQYF; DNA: TGTGCCAGCTCACCAGCGCTTGGGACTAGCGGGGAATATACGCAGTATTTT
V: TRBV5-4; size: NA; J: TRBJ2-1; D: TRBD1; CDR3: CASSLLGQRQFF; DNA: TGTGCCAGCAGCTTATTGGGACAGAGGCAGTTCTTC
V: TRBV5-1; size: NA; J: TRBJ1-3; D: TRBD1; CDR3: CASSFTLGQRGNTIYF; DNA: TGCGCCAGCAGCTTTACTTTGGGACAGCGCGGAAACACCATATATTTT
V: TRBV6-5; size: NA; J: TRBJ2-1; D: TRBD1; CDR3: CASSYAPGQGSSEQFF; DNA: TGTGCCAGCAGTTACGCCCCGGGACAGGGTTCAAGTGAGCAGTTCTTC
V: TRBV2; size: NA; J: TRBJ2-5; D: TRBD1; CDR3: CASSKDRGETQYF; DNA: TGTGCCAGCAGTAAGGACAGGGGGGAGACCCAGTACTTC
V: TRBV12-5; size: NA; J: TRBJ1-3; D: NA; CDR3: CASGFSPGKHSGNTIYF; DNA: TGTGCTAGTGGTTTCTCTCCCGGGAAGCACTCTGGAAACACCATATATTTT
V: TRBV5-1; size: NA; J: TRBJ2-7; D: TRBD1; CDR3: CASSPPGQGYEQYF; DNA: TGCGCCAGCAGCCCGCCGGGACAGGGCTACGAGCAGTACTTC
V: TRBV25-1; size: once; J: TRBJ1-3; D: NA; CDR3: CASSERGNTIYF; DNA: TGTGCCAGCAGTGAACGTGGAAACACCATATATTTT
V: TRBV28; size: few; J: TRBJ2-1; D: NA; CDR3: CASSSSPEQFF; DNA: TGTGCCAGCAGTTCCTCCCCGGAGCAGTTCTTC
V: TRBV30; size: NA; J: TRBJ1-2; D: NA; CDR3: CAWNSQGYGYTF; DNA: TGTGCCTGGAACAGTCAGGGGTATGGCTACACCTTC
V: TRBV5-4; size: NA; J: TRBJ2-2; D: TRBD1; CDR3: CASSQGQRNTGELFF; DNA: TGTGCCAGCAGCCAGGGACAGCGAAACACCGGGGAGCTGTTTTTT
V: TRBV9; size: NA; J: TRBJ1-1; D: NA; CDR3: CARSSGRKQGYNTEAFF; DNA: TGTGCCAGGTCCTCGGGCCGCAAACAGGGATACAACACTGAAGCTTTCTTT